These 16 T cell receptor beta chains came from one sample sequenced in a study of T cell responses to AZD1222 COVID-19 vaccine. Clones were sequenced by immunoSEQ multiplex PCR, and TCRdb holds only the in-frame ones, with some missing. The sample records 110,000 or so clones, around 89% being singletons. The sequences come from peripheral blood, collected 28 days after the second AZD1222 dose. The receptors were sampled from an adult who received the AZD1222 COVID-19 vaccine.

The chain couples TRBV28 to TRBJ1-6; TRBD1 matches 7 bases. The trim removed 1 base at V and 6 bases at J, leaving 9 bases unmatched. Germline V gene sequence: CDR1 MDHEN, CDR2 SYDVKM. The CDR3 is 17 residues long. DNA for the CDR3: TGTGCCAGCAGTTTATCCCCTTCCTGGGACAGTAATTCACCCCTCCACTTT. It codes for CASSLSPSWDSNSPLHF.

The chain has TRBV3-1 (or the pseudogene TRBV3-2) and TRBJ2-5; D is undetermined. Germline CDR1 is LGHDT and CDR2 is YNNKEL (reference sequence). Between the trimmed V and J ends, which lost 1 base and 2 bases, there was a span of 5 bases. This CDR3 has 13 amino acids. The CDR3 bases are TGTGCCAGCAGCCAAGCTAGACAAGAGACCCAGTACTTC. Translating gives CASSQARQETQYF.

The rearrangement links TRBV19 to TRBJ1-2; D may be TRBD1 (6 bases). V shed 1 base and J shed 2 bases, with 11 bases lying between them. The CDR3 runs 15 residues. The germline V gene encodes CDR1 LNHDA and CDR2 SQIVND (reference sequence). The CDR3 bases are TGTGCCAGTAGTATAGCTGGACAGAACAACTATGGCTACACCTTC. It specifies CASSIAGQNNYGYTF.

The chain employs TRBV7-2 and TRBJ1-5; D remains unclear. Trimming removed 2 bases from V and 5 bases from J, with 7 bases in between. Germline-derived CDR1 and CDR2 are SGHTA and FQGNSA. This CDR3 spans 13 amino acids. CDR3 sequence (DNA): TGTGCCAGCAGCTTACAGACCGATCAGCCCCAGCATTTT. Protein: CASSLQTDQPQHF.

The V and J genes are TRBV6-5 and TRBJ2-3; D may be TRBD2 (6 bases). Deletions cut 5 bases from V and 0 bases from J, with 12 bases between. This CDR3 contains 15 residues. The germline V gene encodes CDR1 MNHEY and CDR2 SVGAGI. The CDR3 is CASSKEGTSTDTQYF. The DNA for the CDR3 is TGTGCCAGCAGTAAGGAAGGGACTAGCACAGATACGCAGTATTTT.

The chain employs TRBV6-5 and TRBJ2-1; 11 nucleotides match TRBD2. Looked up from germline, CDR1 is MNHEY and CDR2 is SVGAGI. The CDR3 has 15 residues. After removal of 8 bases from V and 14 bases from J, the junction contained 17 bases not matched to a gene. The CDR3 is CASLIGTSGARSKFF. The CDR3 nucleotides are TGTGCCAGCCTCATCGGGACTAGCGGAGCCCGAAGTAAGTTCTTC.

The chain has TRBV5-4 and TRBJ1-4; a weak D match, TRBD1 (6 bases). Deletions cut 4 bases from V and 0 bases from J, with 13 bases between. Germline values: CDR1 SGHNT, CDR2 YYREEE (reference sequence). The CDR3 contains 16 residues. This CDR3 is CASSQGNRATNEKLFF. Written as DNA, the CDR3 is TGTGCCAGCAGCCAGGGGAACCGCGCAACTAATGAAAAACTGTTTTTT.

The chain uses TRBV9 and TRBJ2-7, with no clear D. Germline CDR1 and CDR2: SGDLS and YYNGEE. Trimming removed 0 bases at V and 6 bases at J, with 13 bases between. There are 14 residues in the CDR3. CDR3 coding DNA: TGTGCCAGCAGCGTAGATGGGGATCTGGGCGAGCAGTACTTC. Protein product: CASSVDGDLGEQYF.

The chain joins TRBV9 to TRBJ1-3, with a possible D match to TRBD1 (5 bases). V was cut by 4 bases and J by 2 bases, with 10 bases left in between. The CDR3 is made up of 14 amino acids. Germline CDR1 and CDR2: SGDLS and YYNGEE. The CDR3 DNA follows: TGTGCCAGCAGCAGAGAGGGACCTGGAAACACCATATATTTT. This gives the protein CASSREGPGNTIYF.

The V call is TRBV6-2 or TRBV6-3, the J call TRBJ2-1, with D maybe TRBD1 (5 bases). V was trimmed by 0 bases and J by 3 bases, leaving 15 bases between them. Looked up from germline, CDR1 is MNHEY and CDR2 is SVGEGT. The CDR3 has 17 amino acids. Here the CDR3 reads CASSYSRSRVGYNEQFF. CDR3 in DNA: TGTGCCAGCAGTTACTCCCGCAGCAGGGTTGGCTACAATGAGCAGTTCTTC.

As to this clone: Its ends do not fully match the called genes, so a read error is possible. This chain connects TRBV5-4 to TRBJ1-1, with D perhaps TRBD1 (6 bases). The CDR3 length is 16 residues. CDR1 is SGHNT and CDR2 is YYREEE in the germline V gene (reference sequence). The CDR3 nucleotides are TGTGCCAGCCGCTTGGGGGCCAAAGGTATGACCACTGAAGCTTTCTTT. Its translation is CASRLGAKGMTTEAFF. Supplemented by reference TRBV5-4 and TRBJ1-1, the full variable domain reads ETGVTQSPTHLIKTRGQQVTLRCSSQSGHNTVSWYQQALGQGPQFIFQYYREEENGRGNFPPRFSGLQFPNYSSELNVNALELDDSALYLCASRLGAKGMTTEAFFGQGTRLTVV.

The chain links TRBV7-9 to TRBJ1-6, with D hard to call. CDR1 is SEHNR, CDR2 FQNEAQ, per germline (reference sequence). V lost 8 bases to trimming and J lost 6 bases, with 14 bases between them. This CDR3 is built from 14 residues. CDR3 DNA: TGTGCCAGCTGGGCACTAGACCCTAATTCACCCCTCCACTTT. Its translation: CASWALDPNSPLHF.

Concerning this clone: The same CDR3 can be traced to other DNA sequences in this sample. This chain's CDR3 is CRPGGYTF. For the CDR3, the DNA is TGCAGGCCCGGTGGCTACACCTTC. The rearrangement joins TRBV20-1 to TRBJ1-2; D unclear. The germline CDR1 and CDR2 sequences are DFQATT and SNEGSKA (reference sequence). This CDR3 region has 8 residues.

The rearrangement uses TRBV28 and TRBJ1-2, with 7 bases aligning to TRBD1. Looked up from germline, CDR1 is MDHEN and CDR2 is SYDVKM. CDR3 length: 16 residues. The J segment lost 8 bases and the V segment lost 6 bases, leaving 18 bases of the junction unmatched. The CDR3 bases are TGTGCCAGCAGGGTTTTTCCCGAAGGGACAGCGCGGGGCTACACCTTC. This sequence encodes CASRVFPEGTARGYTF.

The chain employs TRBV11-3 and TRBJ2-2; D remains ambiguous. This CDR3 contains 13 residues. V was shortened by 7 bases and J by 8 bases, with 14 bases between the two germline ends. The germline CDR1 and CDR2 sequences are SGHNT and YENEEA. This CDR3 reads CASTRLALGELFF. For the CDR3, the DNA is TGTGCCAGCACCCGATTGGCCCTTGGGGAGCTGTTTTTT.

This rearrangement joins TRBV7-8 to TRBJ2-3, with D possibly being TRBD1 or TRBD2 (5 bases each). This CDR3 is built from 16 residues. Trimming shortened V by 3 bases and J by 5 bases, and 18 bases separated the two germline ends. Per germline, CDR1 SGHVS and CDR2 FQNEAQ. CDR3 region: CASSFTRGESGDTQYF. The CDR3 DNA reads TGTGCCAGCAGCTTCACTAGGGGTGAATCGGGAGATACGCAGTATTTT. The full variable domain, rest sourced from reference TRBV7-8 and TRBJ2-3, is GAGVSQSPRYKVAKRGQDVALRCDPISGHVSLFWYQQALGQGPEFLTYFQNEAQLDKSGLPSDRFFAERPEGSVSTLKIQRTQQEDSAVYLCASSFTRGESGDTQYFGPGTRLTVL.